This T cell receptor beta chain comes out of a study of blood T cell repertoires in COVID-19. Study as a whole: Samples taken during acute and convalescent COVID-19 were collected in the United States, Italy and Spain.

Looked up from germline, CDR1 is SGHTA and CDR2 is FQGTGA. Losses at the gene ends were 1 base for V and 5 bases for J; bases not matched to a gene: 3. The CDR3 contains 15 residues. This clone was observed once. Some clones are missing from TCRdb's copy, which holds only in-frame ones; the method was immunoSEQ multiplex PCR. The sample carries about 140,000 clones, around nine tenths recorded once. Source material: peripheral blood. The chain is built from TRBV7-3 and TRBJ2-3; TRBD1 matches at 10 bases. This TCR was sampled from a woman aged 60-75 years with acute or convalescent COVID-19. CDR3 protein: CASSLMGTGVDTQYF. For the CDR3, the DNA is TGTGCCAGCAGCTTAATGGGGACAGGGGTAGATACGCAGTATTTT.